This entry features one TCR beta chain sequence. Its antigen is still unknown. The CDR3 consists of 12 residues. Germline CDR1 and CDR2: DFQATT and SNEGSKA (reference sequence). V was cut by 7 bases and J by 3 bases, with 10 bases left in between. Quantitative molecular-barcoded 5'-RACE generated the TCR beta libraries. TCRdb redid the calling of the 5' RACE reads with MiXCR, one entry per CDR3 protein. The sample lists 700,000 to 1,000,000 distinct CDR3 sequences, about an eighth occurring once. This entry belongs to a study of CD8 T cells in ankylosing spondylitis. Study-wide results and limits: CD8+ disease-linked clones were present at relatively low frequencies in blood. Some of the motif variants had earlier been found in reactive arthritis patients' fluid and blood. A motif in TCR beta, a set of 8 or 9 highly homologous variants, appeared characteristic of ankylosing spondylitis blood. According to the report, clones linked to the disease were significantly enriched in matched synovial fluid samples taken from ankylosing spondylitis patients.

Sequenced sample: blood, either unsorted or a sorted T cell fraction (not recorded which). This sequence joins TRBV20-1 and TRBJ2-1; no definite D call. This clonotype originated in a male donor with ankylosing spondylitis. Here the CDR3 reads CSVAGIYNEQFF. CDR3 DNA: TGCAGTGTGGCTGGGATCTACAATGAGCAGTTCTTC.